A selection of T cell receptor beta chains follows, all from one sample in a study of shared clonotypes between healthy human individuals. The protocol was immunoSEQ multiplex PCR, while the TCRdb copy is restricted to in-frame clones and leaves out a portion. Here the sample spans about 1.1 million clones, around 78% being singletons. Sequencing was carried out using memory CD4+ T cells from PBMCs. The receptors were gathered from a man in his late teens or twenties in good health. Some clones in this sample may be carry-over from other donors' samples. CDR3s leave out the opening cysteine and the closing phenylalanine or tryptophan. Not every row has a clone size; where given, it reads once, few, many or a size class.

V gene,J gene,clone size,CDR3 protein
TRBV20-1,TRBJ1-2,.,SARDPRGNT
TRBV10-1,TRBJ2-1,.,ASCAGPGGGDEQF
TRBV29-1,TRBJ2-5,.,SVERQGKETQY
TRBV30,TRBJ2-4,.,AWRTGPAKNIQY
TRBV6-1,TRBJ2-7,.,ASSGRQESEQY
TRBV28,TRBJ1-2,.,ASRPLTGRLGYGYT
TRBV6-4,TRBJ1-1,few,ASRASTGNTEAF
TRBV27,TRBJ1-4,.,ASSPGDGGNEKLF
TRBV5-1,TRBJ2-2,.,ASSLNTGELF
TRBV28,TRBJ2-7,.,ATSGTEKPPYEQY
TRBV5-4,TRBJ1-2,.,ASSHRGQDGYT
TRBV5-1,TRBJ1-3,.,ASSSTGGSTGNTIY
TRBV25-1,TRBJ1-2,.,ASKGASGEGYT
TRBV4-3,TRBJ1-2,.,ASSRGAGSAYGYT
TRBV4-1,TRBJ1-3,.,ASTRTESSGNTIY
TRBV2,TRBJ2-2,.,ASTTRATNTGELF
TRBV7-9,TRBJ1-1,once,ASSLEGAYTEAF
TRBV28,TRBJ2-1,.,ASSWGGLAGAYEQF
TRBV6-5,TRBJ2-1,.,ASSYSYGDRYNEQF
TRBV6-1,TRBJ1-2,.,ASRLFTVNYGYT
TRBV28,TRBJ2-2,.,ASSFGGGGTGELF
TRBV4-2,TRBJ2-2,.,ASSLHSGGSGTGELF
TRBV5-6,TRBJ2-5,.,ASSLLAGGRETQY
TRBV6-1,TRBJ1-1,few,ASSEGGRWAF
TRBV2,TRBJ2-7,.,ASSEKGGSSYEQY
TRBV11-2,TRBJ1-1,.,ASSRTGDTEAF
TRBV10-3,TRBJ2-1,.,AMAGTSGRDNEQF
TRBV27,TRBJ2-3,.,ASSTLWMGSSTDTQY
TRBV5-6,TRBJ2-1,many,ASSLLDSYNEQF
TRBV18,TRBJ1-3,.,ASSPGAAGNTIY
TRBV11-3,TRBJ2-7,few,ASSPGGSSYEQY
TRBV5-1,TRBJ2-1,.,ASSLERRRYNEQF
TRBV6-1,TRBJ1-2,.,ASSSWGGTLAYT
TRBV19,TRBJ1-5,.,ASSTQDGYNQPQH
TRBV18,TRBJ1-1,.,ASSPRVPSTDTEAF
TRBV9,TRBJ2-1,.,ASSVVGSEQF
TRBV7-6,TRBJ2-5,once,ASSLVEQETQY
TRBV18,TRBJ2-3,.,ASSATEDDTQY
TRBV27,TRBJ1-4,.,ASRRGSTNEKLF
TRBV5-1,TRBJ2-3,.,ASSSGGDTQY
TRBV6-5,TRBJ1-5,.,ASSITGLGNQPQH
TRBV6-6,TRBJ1-1,.,ASSYSSIGRTEAF
TRBV9,TRBJ1-3,once,ASSPRTGSGNTIY
TRBV11-2,TRBJ2-1,.,ASSLAAGRNEQF
TRBV29-1,TRBJ2-5,.,SVVGGRESETQY
TRBV5-4,TRBJ1-2,.,ASSSDGNYGYT
TRBV2,TRBJ2-2,many,ASSRQVDGELF
TRBV20-1,TRBJ2-4,.,SAYGGYTQY
TRBV6-8,TRBJ2-7,.,ASSYSHHPTTELSGRASEQY
TRBV11-2,TRBJ2-7,.,ASKIRRGSYEQY
TRBV4-1,TRBJ1-5,.,ASSQVGASNQPQH
TRBV11-2,TRBJ2-6,.,ASSFSFSGANVLT
TRBV5-1,TRBJ1-2,.,ASSGGTGGSGYT
TRBV29-1,TRBJ2-3,.,SVDREDTQY
TRBV28,TRBJ1-2,.,ATKTANYGYT
TRBV10-3,TRBJ1-2,.,AISVGGAGYGYT
TRBV30,TRBJ2-4,.,ASTLRSGGNIQY
TRBV5-1,TRBJ2-5,few,ASSSRRDRGGQETQY
TRBV11-2,TRBJ1-1,.,ASSSRWGETEAF